The next 4 T cell receptor beta chains were all read from a single sample in a study of vaccination and CD4 T cells after COVID-19. The treatment denotes: approximately 11-day PBMC culture with coronavirus spike peptide pools or control peptides (ViraFEST assay). Sequenced with the Oncomine TCR Beta short-read assay was DNA taken from cultured CD4+ T cells. TCRdb reanalysed the PCR reads using MiXCR and keeps one entry per CDR3 protein. The table shows 14,000 to 15,000 distinct CDR3 sequences, with around 53% occurring only once. For these TCRs, the target antigens are not known. Source material: CD4+ T cells from blood, cultured in vitro. The receptors stem from a human donor who had recovered from COVID-19.

This chain connects TRBV5-4 to TRBJ2-7; 9 nucleotides line up with TRBD2. The end of the DNA fits TRBJ2-5 better, so the J call may be wrong. Germline lookup yields CDR1 SGHNT and CDR2 YYREEE (reference sequence). This CDR3 spans 16 amino acids. The CDR3 reads CASSLLGSGSSETQYF. The CDR3 bases are TGTGCCAGCAGCCTGCTGGGTAGCGGGAGTTCTGAGACCCAGTACTTC.

This clonotype was seen a few times. V usage is TRBV20-1 and J usage is TRBJ2-7, with TRBD2 as a possible D gene (6 bases). Trimming took 0 bases from V and 4 from J, leaving 19 bases between them. The germline gives CDR1 DFQATT, CDR2 SNEGSKA (reference sequence). The CDR3 has 16 residues. CDR3 coding DNA: TGCAGTGCTAGAGACCCTCTCGGGAAAGGGACTTACGAGCAGTACTTC. Amino acid sequence: CSARDPLGKGTYEQYF.

The chain has TRBV6-5 and TRBJ2-7; 12 bases agree with TRBD2. This CDR3 is built from 16 residues. The germline CDR1 and CDR2 sequences are MNHEY and SVGAGI. Trimming cost V 2 bases and J 5 bases; bases outside gene matches: 7. CDR3 in amino acids: CASSYGASGRANEQYF. The CDR3 DNA sequence: TGTGCCAGCAGTTACGGCGCTAGCGGGAGGGCCAACGAGCAGTACTTC.

V and J are TRBV7-2 and TRBJ1-5; 7 bases are a match to TRBD1. The trim removed 2 bases at V and 0 bases at J, leaving 4 bases unmatched. Germline lookup yields CDR1 SGHTA and CDR2 FQGNSA. The CDR3 is 16 amino acids. In DNA, the CDR3 is TGTGCCAGCAGCTTATACAGGGGACTTAGCAATCAGCCCCAGCATTTT. This translates into CASSLYRGLSNQPQHF.